The entry below gives a single T cell receptor beta chain sequence along with its context. The specificity of this receptor is unknown. One end of the junction fails to match germline, which may point to a read error. The sample is drawn from a study of metastatic and nonmetastatic thyroid tumors (dated by TCRdb to 2018 to 2020). General notes on the study: The researchers compared repertoires between peripheral blood samples and tumor or nodule tissue samples from patients with malignant or benign thyroid disease.

No patient had received any treatment before thyroid surgery. Using T-cell receptor beta sequencing, the study looked back at clinical samples from patients collected from about 2011 to 2019. General study outcomes and caveats: In both blood and tumor samples, malignant tumors were reported to have significantly higher TCR beta diversity than benign nodules.

Library construction relied on PCR. TCRdb lists the instrument as Illumina HiSeq 4000. The TCR beta-chain CDR3 region of each patient was profiled by high-throughput sequencing. Per the source publication's procedure: CDR3 differences across clinicopathological groups were used to build a classifier for discriminating distant-metastatic papillary thyroid cancer patients. The Shannon index was used to measure repertoire diversity, and the Morisita-Horn index was used to measure how similar tumor and blood repertoires were. TCRdb redid the processing of the public reads, applying fastp at Q25 and MiXCR, and retained in-frame beta chains. These V and J calls derive from TCRdb rather than the authors' analysis. The sample table holds over 50,000 clones, of which under 30% were seen once. Of the sample, more than 15% is held by the ten largest clones. Counted from cysteine to phenylalanine, this CDR3 has 17 amino acids. CDR3 DNA is the only sequence kept; it has 51 bases, read in frame from the first base.

The chain links TRBV12-3 or TRBV12-4 with TRBJ2-3; 7 central nucleotides agree with TRBD2. This TCR came from a female donor with papillary thyroid cancer or a benign thyroid nodule (not recorded which). Some clones in this sample may be carry-over from other donors' samples. Material: blood. The nucleotides are TGTGCCAGCAGTTTAGAGCGGGATGGGTCACGCACCGATACGCAGTATTTT. Its protein is CASSLERDGSRTDTQYF.